These 27 T cell receptor beta chains came from one sample sequenced in a study of cytomegalovirus exposure and HLA in healthy donors. Repertoires were generated with immunoSEQ multiplex PCR, while TCRdb's copy carries only in-frame clones and drops some. The table has 200,000 to 250,000 clones, approximately 84% seen once. Material: PBMCs. The receptors originated from a young man in good health and CMV-seropositive.

The J gene is TRBJ1-2, the V gene TRBV5-1; tentative D call: TRBD1 (5 bases). Germline V CDR1 and CDR2: SGHRS, YFSETQ. Deletions cut 0 bases from V and 10 bases from J, with 19 bases between. This CDR3 is 15 amino acids long. The CDR3 spells CASSLGDGPGEDYTF. The CDR3 bases are TGCGCCAGCAGCTTGGGGGACGGCCCGGGGGAAGACTACACCTTC. The complete variable domain, with remaining parts taken from reference TRBV5-1 and TRBJ1-2, reads KAGVTQTPRYLIKTRGQQVTLSCSPISGHRSVSWYQQTPGQGLQFLFEYFSETQRNKGNFPGRFSGRQFSNSRSEMNVSTLELGDSALYLCASSLGDGPGEDYTFGSGTRLTVV.

In DNA form, the CDR3 reads TGCAGCGTTGGCCCCGGGGGCTATGGCTACACCTTC. It codes for CSVGPGGYGYTF. The V gene is TRBV29-1, the J gene TRBJ1-2, with D possibly matching TRBD1 (5 bases). V lost 4 bases and J lost 4, with 10 bases in between. Germline CDR1 and CDR2: SQVTM and ANQGSEA. The CDR3 contains 12 residues. Full variable domain (outside the CDR3, taken from reference TRBV29-1 and TRBJ1-2): SAVISQKPSRDICQRGTSLTIQCQVDSQVTMMFWYRQQPGQSLTLIATANQGSEATYESGFVIDKFPISRPNLTFSTLTVSNMSPEDSSIYLCSVGPGGYGYTFGSGTRLTVV.

About this clone itself: At one end the junction does not follow the germline gene, possibly because of a read error. The chain employs TRBV7-2 and TRBJ1-5; D is perhaps TRBD1 (5 bases). Germline CDR1 and CDR2: SGHTA and FQGNSA. The CDR3 is made up of 16 amino acids. This CDR3 is CASSLAGGGVNQPQHF. The CDR3 DNA sequence: TGTGCCAGCAGCCTAGCCGGGGGAGGGGTAAATCAGCCCCAGCATTTT.

J is TRBJ1-2 and V is TRBV2; D not resolved. Germline assignment: CDR1 SNHLY and CDR2 FYNNEI. There are 14 residues in the CDR3. V dropped 7 bases and J dropped 3 bases, with 15 bases sitting between them. CDR3 nucleotide sequence: TGTGCCAGCACCACAATGGCGAGTTACTATGGCTACACCTTC. The encoded protein is CASTTMASYYGYTF.

In its sample, this clone was seen a few times. CDR3 bases: TGCAGCGTTGAGAAAACAGGGCCCTATGGCTACACCTTC. Encoded protein: CSVEKTGPYGYTF. The chain links TRBV29-1 to TRBJ1-2; TRBD1 is a possible D gene (6 bases). CDR3 length: 13 amino acids. From germline, CDR1 is SQVTM and CDR2 ANQGSEA. The V end lost 3 bases, the J end lost 4 bases, and 12 bases lay between the germline ends.

The sample holds one count of this clone. This sequence joins TRBV5-4 and TRBJ2-2; D gene ambiguous. Between the trimmed V and J ends, which lost 0 bases and 6 bases, there was a span of 6 bases. CDR1 is SGHNT and CDR2 is YYREEE in the germline V gene (reference sequence). The CDR3 is 13 amino acids. The CDR3 sequence is CASSLDGAGELFF. The CDR3 nucleotides read TGTGCCAGCAGCTTGGATGGGGCCGGGGAGCTGTTTTTT.

The gene calls are TRBV5-1 and TRBJ2-1; D gene unclear. V gave up 0 bases and J gave up 3 bases, with 10 bases separating them. Germline V CDR1 and CDR2: SGHRS, YFSETQ. This CDR3 spans 15 amino acids. CDR3 sequence (DNA): TGCGCCAGCAGCTTGGGCCTACTGGGCTACAATGAGCAGTTCTTC. Residues: CASSLGLLGYNEQFF. Filled out from reference TRBV5-1 and TRBJ2-1, the complete variable domain reads KAGVTQTPRYLIKTRGQQVTLSCSPISGHRSVSWYQQTPGQGLQFLFEYFSETQRNKGNFPGRFSGRQFSNSRSEMNVSTLELGDSALYLCASSLGLLGYNEQFFGPGTRLTVL.

A few counts support this clone. The chain recombines TRBV18 with TRBJ2-7; 7 nucleotides line up with TRBD2. Losses at the gene ends were 3 bases for V and 2 bases for J; bases not matched to a gene: 4. CDR1 KGHSH and CDR2 LQKENI come from the germline V gene. This CDR3 has 14 residues. CDR3 amino acids: CASSPPSGTYEQYF. CDR3 nucleotides: TGTGCCAGCTCACCCCCTAGCGGTACCTACGAGCAGTACTTC.

The rearrangement links TRBV5-4 to TRBJ2-7; the D gene could be TRBD1 or TRBD2 (5 bases each). The germline gives CDR1 SGHNT, CDR2 YYREEE (reference sequence). The germline V and J ends were trimmed by 2 bases and 3 bases, with 12 bases remaining between them. This CDR3 contains 14 residues. The CDR3 bases are TGTGCCAGCAGCTTCGGGACGTCAATCTACGAGCAGTACTTC. Translation gives CASSFGTSIYEQYF.

This chain uses TRBV27 with TRBJ2-7, with 10 bases that match TRBD2. Germline-derived CDR1 and CDR2 are MNHEY and SMNVEV (reference sequence). Trimming removed 5 bases from V and 2 bases from J; junction bases left unmatched: 3. The CDR3 is 14 amino acids. In DNA, the CDR3 is TGTGCCAGCAGTCTAGCGGGAGCTCCCTACGAGCAGTACTTC. It specifies CASSLAGAPYEQYF.

To note about this clone: At one end the junction does not follow the germline gene, possibly because of a read error. V usage is TRBV27 and J usage is TRBJ1-1; D call uncertain. CDR1 MNHEY and CDR2 SMNVEV come from the germline V gene (reference sequence). This CDR3 has 14 residues. As DNA, the CDR3 is TGTGCCAGCAGTCTATCGGCATCGCGCGCTGAAGCTTTCTTT. This codes for CASSLSASRAEAFF.

The chain combines TRBV28 with TRBJ2-2; the match to TRBD1 covers 8 bases. Trimming cost V 4 bases and J 9 bases; bases outside gene matches: 16. CDR1 and CDR2 (germline): MDHEN, SYDVKM. This CDR3 spans 17 amino acids. The CDR3 nucleotides read TGTGCCAGCAGTTCCCAAGGGCGGACAGGGTTTGTTAGGGAGCTGTTTTTT. This codes for CASSSQGRTGFVRELFF.

V is TRBV7-9 and J is TRBJ2-7, with TRBD1 identical over 9 bases. The germline CDR1 and CDR2 sequences are SEHNR and FQNEAQ (reference sequence). The J segment lost 2 bases and the V segment lost 1 base, leaving 3 bases of the junction unmatched. This CDR3 contains 15 residues. CDR3 amino acids: CASSLGTGATYEQYF. The CDR3 nucleotides are TGTGCCAGCAGCTTAGGGACAGGGGCCACCTACGAGCAGTACTTC.

This sequence joins TRBV28 and TRBJ2-3; D is ambiguous. This CDR3 region has 15 residues. Trimming cost V 7 bases and J 2 bases, with 16 bases left between them. Germline V gene data show CDR1 as MDHEN and CDR2 as SYDVKM. The CDR3 region has the DNA TGTGCCAGCACCCCACTTAGCCCCACCACAGATACGCAGTATTTT. Its translation: CASTPLSPTTDTQYF.

CDR3 coding DNA: TGTGCCAGCAGTTACCTTCCTAGGGCCTCTTACGAGCAGTACTTC. It translates to CASSYLPRASYEQYF. The J gene is TRBJ2-7, the V gene TRBV6-5; no definite D call. CDR3 length: 15 amino acids. Per the germline V gene, CDR1 is MNHEY and CDR2 is SVGAGI. V lost 2 bases and J 4 bases, leaving 15 bases between the germline ends.

The chain couples TRBV6-1 to TRBJ2-3, with D unresolved. CDR1 and CDR2 (germline): MNHNS, SASEGT. The CDR3 runs to 13 residues. V was trimmed by 7 bases and J by 2 bases, leaving 10 bases between them. The CDR3 coding sequence is TGTGCCAGCATTTTTCCAGCCACAGATACGCAGTATTTT. Translating it yields CASIFPATDTQYF.

V is TRBV7-9 and J is TRBJ2-7; weak D call: TRBD2 (6 bases). Germline V lookup: CDR1 SEHNR, CDR2 FQNEAQ (reference sequence). The V and J ends lost 1 base and 3 bases respectively, with 10 bases between them. This CDR3 has 14 amino acids. The CDR3 region is CASSLGHGSYEQYF. The CDR3 DNA sequence: TGTGCCAGCAGCTTAGGTCACGGGAGCTACGAGCAGTACTTC.

V and J are TRBV30 and TRBJ2-2, with D perhaps matching TRBD1 (6 bases). The CDR3 has 19 amino acids. Germline V gene lookup returns CDR1 GTSNPN and CDR2 SVGIG (reference sequence). V shed 0 bases and J shed 1 base, with 21 bases lying between them. CDR3 sequence: CAWSVHGRFVDRNTGELFF. DNA for the CDR3: TGTGCCTGGAGTGTACATGGTCGGTTCGTGGACAGGAACACCGGGGAGCTGTTTTTT.

This sequence joins TRBV2 and TRBJ2-1; 8 positions agree with TRBD1. Germline V gives CDR1 SNHLY, CDR2 FYNNEI. After removal of 6 bases from V and 12 bases from J, the junction contained 10 bases not matched to a gene. The CDR3 length is 13 residues. In DNA form, the CDR3 reads TGTGCCAGCAGCCGTACAGGGGGGATAGGGCAGTTCTTC. This gives the protein CASSRTGGIGQFF.

This chain uses TRBV7-9 with TRBJ1-1; no definite D call. The CDR3 extends over 12 amino acids. Germline V gene data show CDR1 as SEHNR and CDR2 as FQNEAQ (reference sequence). Trimming shortened V by 5 bases and J by 0 bases, and 4 bases separated the two germline ends. CDR3 residues: CASSVLNTEAFF. In DNA form, the CDR3 reads TGTGCCAGCAGCGTATTGAACACTGAAGCTTTCTTT.

This chain links TRBV14 with TRBJ1-2; D may be TRBD1 (5 bases). The V end was cut by 9 bases, the J end by 2 bases, with 25 bases between. Germline CDR1 reads SGHDN; CDR2 reads FVKESK. The CDR3 length is 17 residues. DNA of the CDR3: TGTGCCAGTAGATACCCAACAAGGCCCAGGGCGAACTATGGCTACACCTTC. Amino acids: CASRYPTRPRANYGYTF.

The chain has TRBV27 and TRBJ2-3, with D perhaps TRBD1 or TRBD2 (6 bases each). The CDR3 loop spans 20 amino acids. Trimming removed 5 bases at V and 2 bases at J, with 29 bases between. Germline V CDR1 and CDR2: MNHEY, SMNVEV (reference sequence). The CDR3 reads CASSPTIPRQVADDTDTQYF. The CDR3 DNA follows: TGTGCCAGCAGTCCCACGATTCCCCGACAGGTAGCGGACGACACAGATACGCAGTATTTT.

The CDR3 is CASSLVSGGQSEQFF. The DNA of the CDR3 is TGTGCCAGCAGCTTAGTGTCGGGAGGTCAGAGTGAGCAGTTCTTC. The chain is built from TRBV7-2 and TRBJ2-1, with TRBD2 matching 7 bases. This CDR3 spans 15 amino acids. CDR1 is SGHTA and CDR2 is FQGNSA in the germline V gene. V shed 1 base and J 9 bases; nucleotides not matched to a gene: 9.

The table lists this clone with a count of one. The rearrangement uses TRBV5-6 and TRBJ1-1, with D tentatively TRBD1 (6 bases). V lost 2 bases and J 4 bases, leaving 15 bases between the germline ends. The CDR3 has 15 amino acids. Germline V gives CDR1 SGHDT, CDR2 YYEEEE. CDR3 bases: TGTGCCAGCAGCTTCCTGGACCAAGGGGGCACTGAAGCTTTCTTT. Its translation is CASSFLDQGGTEAFF.

CDR3 loop: CASSLAHRDEKLFF. The CDR3 coding sequence is TGTGCCAGCAGCTTAGCGCACAGGGATGAAAAACTGTTTTTT. The chain recombines TRBV7-6 with TRBJ1-4; tentatively, D is TRBD1 (6 bases). Per the germline V gene, CDR1 is SGHVS and CDR2 is FNYEAQ. Trimming shortened V by 0 bases and J by 6 bases, and 8 bases separated the two germline ends. The CDR3 length is 14 residues.

The rearrangement joins TRBV6-1 to TRBJ1-1; D is perhaps TRBD1 (5 bases). Germline-derived CDR1 and CDR2 are MNHNS and SASEGT. Between the trimmed V and J ends, which lost 3 bases and 0 bases, there was a span of 8 bases. The CDR3 has 14 residues. The CDR3 DNA follows: TGTGCCAGCAGTGAGGCAGGGATGAACACTGAAGCTTTCTTT. Amino acids: CASSEAGMNTEAFF.

The CDR3 region is CATSRDLGGSGTDTQYF. Here the CDR3 DNA reads TGTGCCACCAGCAGAGATCTGGGAGGTTCAGGCACAGATACGCAGTATTTT. The chain couples TRBV15 to TRBJ2-3; D might be TRBD2 (6 bases). CDR3 length: 17 amino acids. V was shortened by 0 bases and J by 1 base, with 14 bases between the two germline ends. CDR1 and CDR2 from the germline V gene are LNHNV and YYDKDF (reference sequence).